The 5 T cell receptor beta chains presented below share a single source sample, sequenced in a study of T cell responses to AZD1222 COVID-19 vaccine. TCRdb's copy holds only in-frame clones and misses some; the assay was immunoSEQ multiplex PCR. This sample yields almost 80,000 clones, of which around 87% are seen a single time; roughly a quarter belongs to the top ten. The input for sequencing was peripheral blood, taken on day 0 of AZD1222 vaccination. The receptors stem from an adult in good health.

V usage is TRBV6-5 and J usage is TRBJ1-6; D might be TRBD1 (6 bases). This CDR3 contains 15 residues. Trimming shortened V by 4 bases and J by 10 bases, and 17 bases separated the two germline ends. The V gene's germline CDR1 is MNHEY and CDR2 SVGAGI. The DNA of the CDR3 is TGTGCCAGCAGTTCCCGAAGGGGGGACATCTCACCCCTCCACTTT. Its translation: CASSSRRGDISPLHF.

The J gene is TRBJ1-5, the V gene TRBV6-5, with TRBD1 as a possible D gene (5 bases). The CDR3 runs to 14 residues. The V and J ends lost 2 bases and 0 bases respectively, with 5 bases between them. CDR1 and CDR2 (germline): MNHEY, SVGAGI. Here the CDR3 DNA reads TGTGCCAGCAGTTACGGGGGTAGCAATCAGCCCCAGCATTTT. Protein sequence: CASSYGGSNQPQHF.

The rearrangement joins TRBV30 to TRBJ1-2; D is undetermined. The CDR3 is 14 residues long. Trimming pared 1 base from V and 0 bases from J, leaving 9 bases between. Germline loops: CDR1 GTSNPN, CDR2 SVGIG (reference sequence). As DNA, the CDR3 is TGTGCCTGGAGTGGGGTGAGAGCTAACTATGGCTACACCTTC. This sequence encodes CAWSGVRANYGYTF.

The chain recombines TRBV27 with TRBJ1-4, with D perhaps matching TRBD1 (5 bases). CDR1 and CDR2 (germline): MNHEY, SMNVEV (reference sequence). The CDR3 spans 17 residues. With 5 bases removed from V and 8 bases from J, the gap between germline ends came to 24 bases. CDR3 region: CASSREMVGTGWEKLFF. DNA for the CDR3: TGTGCCAGCAGTCGCGAAATGGTAGGGACCGGCTGGGAAAAACTGTTTTTT.

This clone was counted a single time. The chain links TRBV29-1 to TRBJ1-3; 9 nucleotides line up with TRBD1. V shed 6 bases and J 2 bases; nucleotides not matched to a gene: 2. The CDR3 consists of 13 residues. The V gene's germline CDR1 is SQVTM and CDR2 ANQGSEA. The CDR3 reads CSVQGAAGNTIYF. DNA for the CDR3: TGCAGCGTACAGGGGGCCGCTGGAAACACCATATATTTT.